This T cell receptor (beta chain) was found in a study of shared clonotypes between healthy human individuals. This clone has a single count. Trimming removed 0 bases from V and 1 base from J; junction bases left unmatched: 10. This CDR3 has 18 amino acids. Germline values: CDR1 SGHDT, CDR2 YYEEEE. This table comes from immunoSEQ multiplex PCR, and its TCRdb copy is limited to in-frame clones, with some not included. Counted here are more than 550,000 clones, 72% occurring once; the ten biggest clones make up approximately 1.8%. The sample consisted of memory CD4+ T cells sorted from blood. The subset denotes: CD45RA-negative fraction. The TCR originated in a woman aged 25 to 39 in good health. The J gene is TRBJ1-3, the V gene TRBV5-6, with 7 bases lining up with TRBD1. The CDR3 DNA is TGTGCCAGCAGCTTGGAGGGAGCAGGGGGTATATCTGGAAACACCATATATTTT. Translating it yields CASSLEGAGGISGNTIYF.